This note documents a single T cell receptor (beta chain) sequence. The data were taken from a study of cytomegalovirus exposure and HLA in healthy donors. Deletions cut 1 base from V and 4 bases from J, with 11 bases between. This CDR3 comprises 15 residues. CDR1 is MNHNS and CDR2 is SASEGT in the germline V gene. Clones were sequenced by immunoSEQ multiplex PCR, and TCRdb holds only the in-frame ones, with some missing. The profile shows tens of thousands of clones, 97% of them singletons. This sequence was found in a woman aged 18-29 years in good health and CMV-seropositive. Source material: PBMCs. The rearrangement links TRBV6-1 to TRBJ1-5, with no clear D. The CDR3 loop reads CASSEGSLKNQPQHF. In DNA form, the CDR3 reads TGTGCCAGCAGTGAAGGGAGCCTTAAAAATCAGCCCCAGCATTTT.